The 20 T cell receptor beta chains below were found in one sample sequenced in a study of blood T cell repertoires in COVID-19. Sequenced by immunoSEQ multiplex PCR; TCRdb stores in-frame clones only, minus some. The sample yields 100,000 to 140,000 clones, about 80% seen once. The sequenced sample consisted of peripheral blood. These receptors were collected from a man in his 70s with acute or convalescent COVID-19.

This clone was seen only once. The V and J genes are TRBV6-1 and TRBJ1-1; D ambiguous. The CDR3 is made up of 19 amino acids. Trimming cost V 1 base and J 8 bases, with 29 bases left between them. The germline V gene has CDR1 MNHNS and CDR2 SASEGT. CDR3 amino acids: CASSEEERKDPREFNEAFF. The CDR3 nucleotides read TGTGCCAGCAGTGAAGAAGAGAGAAAGGACCCCCGGGAATTTAACGAAGCTTTCTTT.

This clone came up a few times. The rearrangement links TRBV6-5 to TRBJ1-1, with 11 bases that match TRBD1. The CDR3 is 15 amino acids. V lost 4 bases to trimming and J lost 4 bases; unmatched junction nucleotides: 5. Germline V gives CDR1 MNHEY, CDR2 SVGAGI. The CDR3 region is CASSFSGTGGTEAFF. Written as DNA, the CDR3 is TGTGCCAGCAGTTTTTCCGGGACAGGGGGCACTGAAGCTTTCTTT.

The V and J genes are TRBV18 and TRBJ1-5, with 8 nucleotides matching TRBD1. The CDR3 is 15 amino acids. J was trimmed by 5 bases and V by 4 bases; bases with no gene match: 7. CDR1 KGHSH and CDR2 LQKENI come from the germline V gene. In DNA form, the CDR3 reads TGTGCCAGCTCACGGACCGGGACAGGTTATCAGCCCCAGCATTTT. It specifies CASSRTGTGYQPQHF. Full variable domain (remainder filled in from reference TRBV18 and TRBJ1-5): NAGVMQNPRHLVRRRGQEARLRCSPMKGHSHVYWYRQLPEEGLKFMVYLQKENIIDESGMPKERFSAEFPKEGPSILRIQQVVRGDSAAYFCASSRTGTGYQPQHFGDGTRLSIL.

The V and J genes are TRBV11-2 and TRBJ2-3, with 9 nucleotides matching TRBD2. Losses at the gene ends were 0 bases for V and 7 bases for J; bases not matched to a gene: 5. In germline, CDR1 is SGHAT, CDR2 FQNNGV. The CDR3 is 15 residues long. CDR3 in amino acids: CASSLDRTSAYTQYF. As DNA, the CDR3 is TGTGCCAGCAGCTTAGATAGGACTAGCGCATATACGCAGTATTTT.

For the CDR3, the DNA is TGTGCCAGCACCCTATCGGGCACAGATACGCAGTATTTT. Amino acids: CASTLSGTDTQYF. This chain links TRBV14 with TRBJ2-3, with D uncertain. The CDR3 extends over 13 amino acids. V dropped 7 bases and J dropped 1 base, with 9 bases sitting between them. Germline CDR1 SGHDN, CDR2 FVKESK.

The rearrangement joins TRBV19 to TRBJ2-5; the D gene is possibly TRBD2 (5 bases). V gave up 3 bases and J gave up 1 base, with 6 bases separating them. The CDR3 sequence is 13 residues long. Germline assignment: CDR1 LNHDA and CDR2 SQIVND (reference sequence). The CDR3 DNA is TGTGCCAGTAGTATGGGAGCCCAAGAGACCCAGTACTTC. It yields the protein CASSMGAQETQYF.

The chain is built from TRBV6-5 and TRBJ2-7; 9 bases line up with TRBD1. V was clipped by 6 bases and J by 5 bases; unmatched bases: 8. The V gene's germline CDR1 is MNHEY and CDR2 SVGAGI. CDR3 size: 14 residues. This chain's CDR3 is CASRRTGVGNEQYF. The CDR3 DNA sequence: TGTGCCAGCAGAAGGACAGGGGTGGGAAACGAGCAGTACTTC.

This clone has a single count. The CDR3: CASSGQANTEAFF. CDR3 DNA: TGTGCCAGCAGCGGTCAGGCGAACACTGAAGCTTTCTTT. The gene calls are TRBV9 and TRBJ1-1; D unclear. V lost 3 bases, J lost 1 base, and 7 bases lay in between. The germline V gene has CDR1 SGDLS and CDR2 YYNGEE. CDR3 size: 13 residues.

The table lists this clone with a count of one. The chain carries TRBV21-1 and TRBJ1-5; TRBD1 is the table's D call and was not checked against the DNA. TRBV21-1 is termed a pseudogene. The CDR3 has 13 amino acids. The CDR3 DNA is TGTGCCAGCAGCCGACAGGCCGAGCAGCCCCAGCATTTT. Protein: CASSRQAEQPQHF.

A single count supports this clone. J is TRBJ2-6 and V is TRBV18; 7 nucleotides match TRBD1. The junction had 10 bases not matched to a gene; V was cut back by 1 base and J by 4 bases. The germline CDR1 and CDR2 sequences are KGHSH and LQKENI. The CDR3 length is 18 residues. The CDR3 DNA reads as TGTGCCAGCTCACCACGCGGACAGGAGCTGATCGGGGCCAACGTCCTGACTTTC. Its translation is CASSPRGQELIGANVLTF.

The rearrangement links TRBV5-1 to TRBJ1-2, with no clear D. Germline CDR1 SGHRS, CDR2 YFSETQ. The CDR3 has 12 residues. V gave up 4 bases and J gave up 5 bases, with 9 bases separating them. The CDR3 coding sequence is TGCGCCAGCAGCCCGGCCGGGTATGGCTACACCTTC. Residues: CASSPAGYGYTF. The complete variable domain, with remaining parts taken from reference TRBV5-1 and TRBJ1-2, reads KAGVTQTPRYLIKTRGQQVTLSCSPISGHRSVSWYQQTPGQGLQFLFEYFSETQRNKGNFPGRFSGRQFSNSRSEMNVSTLELGDSALYLCASSPAGYGYTFGSGTRLTVV.

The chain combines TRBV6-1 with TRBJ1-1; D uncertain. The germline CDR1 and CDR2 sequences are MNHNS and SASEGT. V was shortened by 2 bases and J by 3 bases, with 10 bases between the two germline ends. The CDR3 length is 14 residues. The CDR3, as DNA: TGTGCCAGCAGTGAACAGTTAGGAGACACTGAAGCTTTCTTT. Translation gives CASSEQLGDTEAFF.

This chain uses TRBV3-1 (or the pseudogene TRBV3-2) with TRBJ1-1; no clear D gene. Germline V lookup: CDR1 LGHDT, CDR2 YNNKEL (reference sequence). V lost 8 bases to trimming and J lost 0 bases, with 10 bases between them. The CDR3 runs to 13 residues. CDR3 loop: CASANSMNTEAFF. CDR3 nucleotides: TGTGCCAGCGCTAACTCGATGAACACTGAAGCTTTCTTT.

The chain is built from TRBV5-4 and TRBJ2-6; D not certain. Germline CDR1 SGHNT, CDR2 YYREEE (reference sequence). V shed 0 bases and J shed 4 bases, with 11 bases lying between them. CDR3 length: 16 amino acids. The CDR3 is CASSLDAGSGANVLTF. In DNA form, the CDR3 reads TGTGCCAGCAGCTTGGACGCAGGATCAGGGGCCAACGTCCTGACTTTC.

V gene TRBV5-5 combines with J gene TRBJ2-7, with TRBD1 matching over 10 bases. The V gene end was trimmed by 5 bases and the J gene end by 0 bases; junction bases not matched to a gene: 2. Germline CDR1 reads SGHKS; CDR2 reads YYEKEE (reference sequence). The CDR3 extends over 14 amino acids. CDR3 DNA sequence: TGTGCCAGCAGGGGACAGGGGAGCTCCTACGAGCAGTACTTC. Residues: CASRGQGSSYEQYF.

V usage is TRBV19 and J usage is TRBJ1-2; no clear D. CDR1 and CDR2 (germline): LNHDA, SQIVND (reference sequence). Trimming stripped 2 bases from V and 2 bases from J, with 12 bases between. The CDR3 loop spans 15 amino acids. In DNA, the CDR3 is TGTGCCAGTAGTATAAGGCCCCAGGCAAACTATGGCTACACCTTC. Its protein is CASSIRPQANYGYTF.

CDR3 sequence (DNA): TGTGCCAGCAGCACCGACAGGACCTCACCCCTCCACTTT. This encodes CASSTDRTSPLHF. V is TRBV5-8 and J is TRBJ1-6, with a weak D call TRBD1 (6 bases). The ends were cut back, 4 bases at V and 10 bases at J, with 12 bases in the middle. The CDR3 has 13 amino acids. Germline V gives CDR1 SGHTS, CDR2 YDEGEE.

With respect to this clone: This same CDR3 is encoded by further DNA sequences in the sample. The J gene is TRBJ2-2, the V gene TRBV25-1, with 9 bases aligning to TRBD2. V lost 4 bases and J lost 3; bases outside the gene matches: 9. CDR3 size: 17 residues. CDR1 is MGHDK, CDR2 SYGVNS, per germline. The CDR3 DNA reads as TGTGCCAGCAGTGTGGGAGGCGGGGGGGCGTACACCGGGGAGCTGTTTTTT. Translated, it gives CASSVGGGGAYTGELFF.

In nucleotides, the CDR3 is TGCAGCGTTGTACAGGGTTTTGAGACCCAGTACTTC. Encoded protein: CSVVQGFETQYF. The chain combines TRBV29-1 with TRBJ2-5; D is possibly TRBD1 (6 bases). V lost 4 bases and J 5 bases, leaving 11 bases between the germline ends. CDR1 and CDR2 (germline): SQVTM, ANQGSEA. This CDR3 comprises 12 residues.

CDR3 DNA sequence: TGCGCCAGCAGCCTAGCGGGGGTAGGGGATACGCAGTATTTT. It is translated as CASSLAGVGDTQYF. The chain couples TRBV5-1 to TRBJ2-3; 10 bases agree with TRBD2. The germline V gene has CDR1 SGHRS and CDR2 YFSETQ. Losses at the gene ends were 4 bases for V and 6 bases for J; bases not matched to a gene: 5. There are 14 residues in the CDR3.